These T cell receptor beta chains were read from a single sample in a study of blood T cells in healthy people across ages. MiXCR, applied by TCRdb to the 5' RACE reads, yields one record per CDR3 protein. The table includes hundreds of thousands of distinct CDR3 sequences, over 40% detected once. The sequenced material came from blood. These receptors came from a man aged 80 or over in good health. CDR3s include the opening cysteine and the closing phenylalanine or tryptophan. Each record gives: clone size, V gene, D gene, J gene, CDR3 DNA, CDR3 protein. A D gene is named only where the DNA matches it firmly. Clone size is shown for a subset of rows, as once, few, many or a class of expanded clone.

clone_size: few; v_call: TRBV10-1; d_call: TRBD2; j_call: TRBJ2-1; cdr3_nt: TGCGCCAGCAGTGACCCCACTAGCGGGGTATATGAGCAGTTCTTC; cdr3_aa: CASSDPTSGVYEQFF
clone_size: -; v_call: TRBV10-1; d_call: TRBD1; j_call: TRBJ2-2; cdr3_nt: TGCGCCAGCAGCCGGGACAGGGATGGGGAGCTGTTTTTT; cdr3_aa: CASSRDRDGELFF
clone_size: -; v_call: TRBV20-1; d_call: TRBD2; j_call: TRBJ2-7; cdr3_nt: TGCAGTGCTAGAGATAGGGGTAGCGGGAGGGCAATCTACGAGCAGTACTTC; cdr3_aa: CSARDRGSGRAIYEQYF
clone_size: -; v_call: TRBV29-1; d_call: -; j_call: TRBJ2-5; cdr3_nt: TGCAGTTCCTCGGGACTCCAAGAGACCCAGTACTTC; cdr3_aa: CSSSGLQETQYF
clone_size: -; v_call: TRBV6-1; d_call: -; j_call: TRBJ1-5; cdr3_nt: TGTGCCAGCAGTGAAGCGGTACGGTATAGCAATCAGCCCCAGCATTTT; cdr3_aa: CASSEAVRYSNQPQHF
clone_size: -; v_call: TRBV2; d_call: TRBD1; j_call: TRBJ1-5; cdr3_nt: TGTGCCAGCAGTCCTGGGACAGGGGGTGGAAATCAGCCCCAGCATTTT; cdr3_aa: CASSPGTGGGNQPQHF
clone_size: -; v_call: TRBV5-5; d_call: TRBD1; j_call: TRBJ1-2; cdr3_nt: TGTGCCAGCAGCTTGGATTTCACAGGGGTGACCTATGGCTACACCTTC; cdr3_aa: CASSLDFTGVTYGYTF
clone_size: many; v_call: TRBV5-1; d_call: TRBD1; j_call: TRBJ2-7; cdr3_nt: TGCGCCAGCAGCGGGGGACAGGGCACCTACGAGCAGTACTTC; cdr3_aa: CASSGGQGTYEQYF
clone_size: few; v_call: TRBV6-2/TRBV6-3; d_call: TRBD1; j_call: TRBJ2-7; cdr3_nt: TGTGCCAGCAGGACACCGGGACAGGTCTCCTACGAGCAGTACTTC; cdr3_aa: CASRTPGQVSYEQYF
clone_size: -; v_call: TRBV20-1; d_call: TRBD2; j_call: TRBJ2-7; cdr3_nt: TGCAGTGCTGGACGGACTAGTCCTTACGAGCAGTACTTC; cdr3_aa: CSAGRTSPYEQYF
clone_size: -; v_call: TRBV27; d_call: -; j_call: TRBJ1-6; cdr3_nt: TGTGCCAGCAGCCAATTCCAGGGGTCCTCAAGTTCACCCCTCCACTTT; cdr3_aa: CASSQFQGSSSSPLHF
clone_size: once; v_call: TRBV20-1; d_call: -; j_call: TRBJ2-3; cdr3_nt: TGCAGTGCTAGATCAACTGTCGGGGTCGATGATACGCAGTATTTT; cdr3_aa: CSARSTVGVDDTQYF
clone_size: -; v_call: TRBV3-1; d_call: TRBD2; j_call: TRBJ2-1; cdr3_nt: TGTGCCAGCAGCCAATCCCAGCGGGAGAGATACAATGAGCAGTTCTTC; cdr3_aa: CASSQSQRERYNEQFF
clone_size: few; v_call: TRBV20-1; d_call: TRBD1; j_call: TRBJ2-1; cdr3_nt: TGCAGTGCCGCTCCCGGGACAGGGGATACCAATGAGCAGTTCTTC; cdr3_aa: CSAAPGTGDTNEQFF
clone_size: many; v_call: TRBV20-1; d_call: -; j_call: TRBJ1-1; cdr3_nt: TGCAGTGCTACGGGGCAGCTCATGAACACTGAAGCTTTCTTT; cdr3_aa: CSATGQLMNTEAFF
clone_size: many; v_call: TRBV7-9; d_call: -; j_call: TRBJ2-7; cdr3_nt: TGTGCCAGCAGCTCGACCTACGAGCAGTACTTC; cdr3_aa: CASSSTYEQYF
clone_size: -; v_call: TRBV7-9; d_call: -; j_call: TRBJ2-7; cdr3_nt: TGTGCCAGCAGCATAGAGACAGTGTACGAGCAGTACTTC; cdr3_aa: CASSIETVYEQYF
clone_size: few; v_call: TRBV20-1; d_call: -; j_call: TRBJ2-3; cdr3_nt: TGCAGTGCTAGAGATTGGGCGGGAAGCACAGATACGCAGTATTTT; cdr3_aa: CSARDWAGSTDTQYF
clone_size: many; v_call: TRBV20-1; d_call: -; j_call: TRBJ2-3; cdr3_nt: TGCAGTGCTCCACGTCAGGGTAGCACAGATACGCAGTATTTT; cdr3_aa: CSAPRQGSTDTQYF
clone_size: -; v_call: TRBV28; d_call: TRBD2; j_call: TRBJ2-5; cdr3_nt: TGTGCCAGCAGTTCCCCCCGGGCTAGCGGTCCGGGGACCCAGTACTTC; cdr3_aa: CASSSPRASGPGTQYF
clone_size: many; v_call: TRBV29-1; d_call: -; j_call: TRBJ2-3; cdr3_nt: TGCAGCGTTGAGAGTGACACAGATACGCAGTATTTT; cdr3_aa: CSVESDTDTQYF
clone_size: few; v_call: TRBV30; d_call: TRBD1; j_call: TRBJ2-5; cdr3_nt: TGTGCCTGGAGTACCCAATACGGGACAGGGAAAGAGACCCAGTACTTC; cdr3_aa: CAWSTQYGTGKETQYF
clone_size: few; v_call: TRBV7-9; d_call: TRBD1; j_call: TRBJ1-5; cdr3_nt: TGTGCCAGCAGCCTGGGACAGACTGAGGTTCAGCCCCAGCATTTT; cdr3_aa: CASSLGQTEVQPQHF
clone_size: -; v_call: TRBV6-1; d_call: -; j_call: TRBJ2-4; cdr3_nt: TGTGCCAGCAGTGAAGCGCAGATAGCCAAAAACATTCAGTACTTC; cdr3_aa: CASSEAQIAKNIQYF
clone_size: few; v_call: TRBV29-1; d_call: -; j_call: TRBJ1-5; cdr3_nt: TGCAGCGTTGAAGATCCGGGACAGCCCCAGCATTTT; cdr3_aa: CSVEDPGQPQHF
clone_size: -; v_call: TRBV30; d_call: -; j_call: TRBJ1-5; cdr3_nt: TGTGCCTGGGGGGGCAGGAAAAATCAGCCCCAGCATTTT; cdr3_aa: CAWGGRKNQPQHF
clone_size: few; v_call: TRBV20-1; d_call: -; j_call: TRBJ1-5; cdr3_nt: TGCAGTGCTAGAGCCTTGAGGAGTAGCAATCAGCCCCAGCATTTT; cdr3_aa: CSARALRSSNQPQHF
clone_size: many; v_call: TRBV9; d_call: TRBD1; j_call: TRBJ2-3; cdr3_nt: TGTGCCAGCAGCGCGACCACTTGGACAGGGGGGGATACGCAGTATTTT; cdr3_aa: CASSATTWTGGDTQYF
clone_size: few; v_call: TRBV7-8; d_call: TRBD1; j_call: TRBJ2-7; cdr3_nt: TGTGCCAGCAGCTTAGGTGGACAGGGGGTCTACGAGCAGTACTTC; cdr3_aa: CASSLGGQGVYEQYF
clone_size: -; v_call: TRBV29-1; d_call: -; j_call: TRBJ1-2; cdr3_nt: TGCAGCGTTGAATTGGGATTTGGCTACACCTTC; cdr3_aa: CSVELGFGYTF
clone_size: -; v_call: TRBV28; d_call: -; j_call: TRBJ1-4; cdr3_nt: TGTGCCTCGCGTCAGGGCAGCGATGAAAAACTGTTTTTT; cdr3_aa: CASRQGSDEKLFF
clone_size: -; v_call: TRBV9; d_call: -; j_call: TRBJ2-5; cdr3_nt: TGTGCCAGCAGCCCCCACCTTAGCAGAGAGACCCAGTACTTC; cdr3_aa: CASSPHLSRETQYF
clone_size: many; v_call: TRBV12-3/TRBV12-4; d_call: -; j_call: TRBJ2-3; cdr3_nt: TGTGCCAGCAGCCTCGGTGGGGGCGGGGGCACAGATACGCAGTATTTT; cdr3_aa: CASSLGGGGGTDTQYF
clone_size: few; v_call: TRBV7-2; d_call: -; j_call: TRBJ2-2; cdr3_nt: TGTGCCAGCAGCGGACGCCAGTCCGGGGAGCTGTTTTTT; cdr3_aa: CASSGRQSGELFF
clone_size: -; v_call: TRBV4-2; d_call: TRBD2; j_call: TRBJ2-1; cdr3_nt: TGTGCCAGCAGCCAAGGAGACGGCGGGGGGGCCTCCTACAATGAGCAGTTCTTC; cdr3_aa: CASSQGDGGGASYNEQFF
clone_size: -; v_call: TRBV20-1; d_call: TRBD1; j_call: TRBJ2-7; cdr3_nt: TGCAGTGTTGACAGGGCAACCTACGAGCAGTACTTC; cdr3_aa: CSVDRATYEQYF
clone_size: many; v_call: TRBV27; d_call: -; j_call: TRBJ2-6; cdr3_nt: TGTGCCAGCAGTTTATATGGGCAGGGGTCAGGGGCCAACGTCCTGACTTTC; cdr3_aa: CASSLYGQGSGANVLTF
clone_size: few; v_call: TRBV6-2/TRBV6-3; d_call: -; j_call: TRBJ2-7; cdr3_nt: TGTGCCAGCAGTTTCGAGCCAGGCAGGCCCTCCTACGAGCAGTACTTC; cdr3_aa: CASSFEPGRPSYEQYF
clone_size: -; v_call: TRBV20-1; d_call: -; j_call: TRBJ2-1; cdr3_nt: TGCAGTGCTAAGGTCTGGGTATGGGCGACCCAAAAACACTACAATGAGCAGTTCTTC; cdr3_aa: CSAKVWVWATQKHYNEQFF
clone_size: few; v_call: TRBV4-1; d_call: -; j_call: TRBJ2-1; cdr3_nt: TGCGCCAGCAGCCTGACAGCGAACAGCGGGTACAATGAGCAGTTCTTC; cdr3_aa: CASSLTANSGYNEQFF
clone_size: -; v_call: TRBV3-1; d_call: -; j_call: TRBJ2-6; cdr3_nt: TGTGCCAGCAGCCCCGGACACTCTGGGGCCAACGTCCTGACTTTC; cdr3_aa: CASSPGHSGANVLTF
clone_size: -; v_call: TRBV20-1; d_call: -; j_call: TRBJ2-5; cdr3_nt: TGCAGTGCTAGAGATCAGGAGGCCCAGTACTTC; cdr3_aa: CSARDQEAQYF
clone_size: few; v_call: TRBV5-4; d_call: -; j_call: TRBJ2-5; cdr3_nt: TGTGCCAGCAACCCCCGGGACGCTCTTCAAGAGACCCAGTACTTC; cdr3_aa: CASNPRDALQETQYF
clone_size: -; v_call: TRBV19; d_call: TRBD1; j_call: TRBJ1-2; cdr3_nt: TGTGCCAGTAGTATCCACAGGGGACGTGGCTACACCTTC; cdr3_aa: CASSIHRGRGYTF
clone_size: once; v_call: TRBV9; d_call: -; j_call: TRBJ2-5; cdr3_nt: TGTGCCAGCAGCGTTCTCGGGGAGACCCAGTACTTC; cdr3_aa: CASSVLGETQYF
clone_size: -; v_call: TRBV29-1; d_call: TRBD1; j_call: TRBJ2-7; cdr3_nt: TGCAGCGCCAGACAGGGTGTTGGGGCCTACGAGCAGTACTTC; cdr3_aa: CSARQGVGAYEQYF
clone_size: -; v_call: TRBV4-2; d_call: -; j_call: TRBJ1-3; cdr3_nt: TGTGCCAGCAGCTGGAACAGGGAACCCTACCCTGGAAACACCATATATTTT; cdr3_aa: CASSWNREPYPGNTIYF
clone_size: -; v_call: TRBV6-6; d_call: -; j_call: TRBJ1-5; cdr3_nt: TGTGCCAGCAAAGGAGGTGATGGCAATCAGCCCCAGCATTTT; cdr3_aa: CASKGGDGNQPQHF
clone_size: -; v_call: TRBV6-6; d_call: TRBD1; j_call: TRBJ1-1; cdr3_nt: TGTGCCAGCAGTTACTCGCCTGACAGGGACACTGAAGCTTTCTTT; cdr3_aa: CASSYSPDRDTEAFF
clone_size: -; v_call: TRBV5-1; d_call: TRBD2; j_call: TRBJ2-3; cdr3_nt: TGCGCCAGCAGCTTCGGGGGGGCATCAGATACGCAGTATTTT; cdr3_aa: CASSFGGASDTQYF
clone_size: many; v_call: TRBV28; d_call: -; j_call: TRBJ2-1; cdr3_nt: TGTGCCAGCAGTCGCCGCCCAGCGCAAATTTACAATGAGCAGTTCTTC; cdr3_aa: CASSRRPAQIYNEQFF
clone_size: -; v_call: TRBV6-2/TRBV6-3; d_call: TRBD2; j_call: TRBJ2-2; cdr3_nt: TGTGCCAGCAGCGGGACTACGTGGAACACCGGGGAGCTGTTTTTT; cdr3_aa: CASSGTTWNTGELFF
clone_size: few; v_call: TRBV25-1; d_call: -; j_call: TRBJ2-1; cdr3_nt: TGTGCCAGCAGTGACCCTTACAATGAGCAGTTCTTC; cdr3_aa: CASSDPYNEQFF
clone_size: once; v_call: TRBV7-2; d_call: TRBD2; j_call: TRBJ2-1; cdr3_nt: TGTGCCAGCAGCCCTAGGGTGGTAGCGGGTGTGGCAGAGCAGTTCTTC; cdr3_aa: CASSPRVVAGVAEQFF
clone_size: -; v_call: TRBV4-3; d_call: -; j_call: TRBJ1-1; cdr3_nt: TGCGCCAGCAGCCAAACCAACAGGAACACTGAAGCTTTCTTT; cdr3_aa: CASSQTNRNTEAFF
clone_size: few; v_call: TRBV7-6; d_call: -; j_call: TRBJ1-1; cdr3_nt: TGTGCCAGCAGCCTCAGGGACCAGACCGAAGCTTTCTTT; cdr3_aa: CASSLRDQTEAFF
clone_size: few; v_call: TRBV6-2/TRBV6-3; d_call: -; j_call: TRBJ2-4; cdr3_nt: TGTGCCAGCAGTTTTGACAAAAACATTCAGTACTTC; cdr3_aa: CASSFDKNIQYF